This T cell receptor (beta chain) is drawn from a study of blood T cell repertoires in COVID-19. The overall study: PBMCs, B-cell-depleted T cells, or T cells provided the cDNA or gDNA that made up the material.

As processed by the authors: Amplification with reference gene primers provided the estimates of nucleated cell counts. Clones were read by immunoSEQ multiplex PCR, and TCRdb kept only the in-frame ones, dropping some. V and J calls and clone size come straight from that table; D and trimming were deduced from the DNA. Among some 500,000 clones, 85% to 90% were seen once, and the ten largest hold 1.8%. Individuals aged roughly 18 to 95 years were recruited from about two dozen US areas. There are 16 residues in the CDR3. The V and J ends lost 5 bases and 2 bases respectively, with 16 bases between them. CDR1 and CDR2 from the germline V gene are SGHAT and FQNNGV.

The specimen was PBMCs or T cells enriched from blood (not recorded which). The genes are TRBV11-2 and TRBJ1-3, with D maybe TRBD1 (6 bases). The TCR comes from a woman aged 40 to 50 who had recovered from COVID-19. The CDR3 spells CASSPNPGGPGNTIYF. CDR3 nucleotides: TGTGCCAGCAGCCCAAACCCTGGGGGCCCTGGAAACACCATATATTTT.